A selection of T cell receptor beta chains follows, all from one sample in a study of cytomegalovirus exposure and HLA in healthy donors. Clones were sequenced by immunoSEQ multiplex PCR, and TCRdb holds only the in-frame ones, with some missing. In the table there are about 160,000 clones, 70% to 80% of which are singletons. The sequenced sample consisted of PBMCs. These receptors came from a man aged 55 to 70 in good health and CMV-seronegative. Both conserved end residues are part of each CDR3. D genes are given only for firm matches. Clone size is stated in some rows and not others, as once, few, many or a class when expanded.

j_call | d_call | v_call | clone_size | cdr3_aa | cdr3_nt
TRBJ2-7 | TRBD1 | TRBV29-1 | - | CSARDSTSYEQYF | TGCAGCGCCCGGGACAGTACCTCCTACGAGCAGTACTTC
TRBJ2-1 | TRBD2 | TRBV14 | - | CASSQGGGQQFF | TGTGCCAGCAGCCAGGGGGGAGGGCAGCAGTTCTTC
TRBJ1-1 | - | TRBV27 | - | CASRPTQVNTEAFF | TGTGCCAGCAGGCCGACACAGGTGAACACTGAAGCTTTCTTT
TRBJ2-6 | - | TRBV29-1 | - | CSADGGPGANVLTF | TGCAGCGCCGACGGGGGGCCTGGGGCCAACGTCCTGACTTTC
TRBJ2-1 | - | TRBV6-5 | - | CASSRTGRDNEQFF | TGTGCCAGCAGTAGGACAGGGAGGGACAATGAGCAGTTCTTC
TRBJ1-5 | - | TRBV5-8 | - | CASSRSGVGQHF | TGTGCCAGCAGCCGCTCCGGGGTGGGACAGCATTTT
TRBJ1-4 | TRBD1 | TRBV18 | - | CASSRTGKVANEKLFF | TGTGCCAGCTCAAGGACAGGGAAGGTGGCTAATGAAAAACTGTTTTTT
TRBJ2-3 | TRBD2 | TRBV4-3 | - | CASSQDLGGREQYF | TGCGCCAGCAGCCAAGATTTGGGGGGGAGAGAGCAGTATTTT
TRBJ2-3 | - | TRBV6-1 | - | CASSDPPRGADTQYF | TGTGCCAGCAGTGACCCTCCCAGGGGGGCAGATACGCAGTATTTT
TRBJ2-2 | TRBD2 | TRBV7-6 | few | CASSPGLAHGELFF | TGTGCCAGCAGCCCGGGACTAGCGCACGGGGAGCTGTTTTTT
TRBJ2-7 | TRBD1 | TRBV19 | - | CASRQAPGQPPYEQYF | TGTGCCAGTAGGCAGGCTCCGGGACAGCCTCCCTACGAGCAGTACTTC
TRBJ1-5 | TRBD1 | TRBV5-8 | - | CASRPQGPAVWPQHF | TGTGCCAGCAGGCCACAGGGGCCCGCCGTGTGGCCCCAGCATTTT
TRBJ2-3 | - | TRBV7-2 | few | CASSLLRDTQYF | TGTGCCAGCAGCCTCCTCAGAGATACGCAGTATTTT
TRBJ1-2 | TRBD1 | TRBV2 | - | CASRQTGGLSNYDYTF | TGTGCCAGCAGACAGACAGGGGGCCTTTCTAACTATGACTACACCTTC
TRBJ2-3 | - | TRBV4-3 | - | CASSQGLSTDTQYF | TGCGCCAGCAGCCAAGGGCTCAGCACAGATACGCAGTATTTT
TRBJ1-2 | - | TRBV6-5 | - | CASSYGQNYGYTF | TGTGCCAGCAGTTACGGGCAGAACTATGGCTACACCTTC
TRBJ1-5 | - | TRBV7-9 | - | CASSRGNQPQHF | TGTGCCAGCAGTCGGGGCAATCAGCCCCAGCATTTT
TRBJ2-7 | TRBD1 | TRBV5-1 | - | CASNRDREYEQYF | TGCGCCAGCAACCGGGACAGGGAATACGAGCAGTACTTC
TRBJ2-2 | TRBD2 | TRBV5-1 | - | CASSFTAGGPGGELFF | TGCGCCAGCAGCTTTACCGCGGGAGGGCCTGGCGGGGAGCTGTTTTTT
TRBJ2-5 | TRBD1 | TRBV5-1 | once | CASSFLGTGGSETQYF | TGCGCCAGCAGCTTCCTCGGGACAGGGGGCTCAGAGACCCAGTACTTC
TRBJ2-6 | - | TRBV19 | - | CASTPGAAGANVLTF | TGTGCCAGTACCCCAGGGGCAGCTGGGGCCAACGTCCTGACTTTC
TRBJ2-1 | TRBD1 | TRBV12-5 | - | CASAESGQSYNEQFF | TGTGCTAGTGCAGAATCGGGACAGTCCTACAATGAGCAGTTCTTC